Shown below are 6 T cell receptor beta chains from a single sample sequenced in a study of blood T cell repertoires in COVID-19. Sequencing used immunoSEQ multiplex PCR; TCRdb keeps in-frame clones, though not all of them. In the table there are around 140,000 clones, approximately 90% of which are singletons. What was sequenced was peripheral blood. All receptors derive from a human donor in a cohort sampled during active COVID-19.

The J gene is TRBJ2-3, the V gene TRBV7-3; 10 bases line up with TRBD2. CDR3 length equals 14 residues. Germline loops: CDR1 SGHTA, CDR2 FQGTGA. The V segment lost 5 bases and the J segment 7 bases; nucleotides outside the gene matches: 6. The DNA of the CDR3 is TGTGCCAGCAGCCTAAGCGGGGGGGAGAATACGCAGTATTTT. Protein sequence: CASSLSGGENTQYF.

This clone has only one observation. The chain employs TRBV30 and TRBJ2-7; the D gene is possibly TRBD1 (5 bases). The CDR3 is made up of 14 amino acids. CDR1 and CDR2 from the germline V gene are GTSNPN and SVGIG (reference sequence). V lost 0 bases, J lost 6 bases, and 15 bases lay in between. CDR3 protein: CAWSVVQGPFEQYF. The CDR3 DNA reads TGTGCCTGGAGTGTTGTTCAGGGCCCCTTCGAGCAGTACTTC. Filled out from reference TRBV30 and TRBJ2-7, the complete variable domain reads SQTIHQWPATLVQPVGSPLSLECTVEGTSNPNLYWYRQAAGRGLQLLFYSVGIGQISSEVPQNLSASRPQDRQFILSSKKLLLSDSGFYLCAWSVVQGPFEQYFGPGTRLTVT.

This chain joins TRBV7-9 and TRBJ1-1, with D perhaps matching TRBD1 (6 bases). Germline V CDR1 and CDR2: SEHNR, FQNEAQ (reference sequence). The V end was cut by 5 bases, the J end by 2 bases, with 18 bases between. The CDR3 runs 16 residues. CDR3 DNA: TGTGCCAGCAGCCGTACAGCAGGGACACCAAACACTGAAGCTTTCTTT. This encodes CASSRTAGTPNTEAFF.

In this sample, this clone turned up a few times. V gene TRBV19 combines with J gene TRBJ1-5, with a possible D match to TRBD1 (5 bases). With 5 bases removed from V and 0 bases from J, the gap between germline ends came to 14 bases. CDR3 length equals 16 residues. CDR1 LNHDA and CDR2 SQIVND come from the germline V gene (reference sequence). The CDR3 bases are TGTGCCAGTAGTTTTGGAGGGGTTTATAGCAATCAGCCCCAGCATTTT. Translating gives CASSFGGVYSNQPQHF.

V gene TRBV7-2 combines with J gene TRBJ2-1; 8 bases align to TRBD2. With V trimmed by 4 bases and J by 5 bases, 10 bases remained unmatched. Per the germline V gene, CDR1 is SGHTA and CDR2 is FQGNSA. This CDR3 region has 16 residues. DNA of the CDR3: TGTGCCAGCAGCTGGGGACTCTGGCGGGGGGACAATGAGCAGTTCTTC. It codes for CASSWGLWRGDNEQFF.

This chain uses TRBV18 with TRBJ2-5, with 8 nucleotides matching TRBD2. In germline, CDR1 is KGHSH, CDR2 LQKENI. The CDR3 runs to 15 residues. The J segment lost 1 base and the V segment lost 3 bases, leaving 4 bases of the junction unmatched. The CDR3 region has the DNA TGTGCCAGCTCACCTCGGGGGGGGGTCCAAGAGACCCAGTACTTC. Translated, it gives CASSPRGGVQETQYF.